This section outlines one T cell receptor (beta chain) sequence together with its context. Its antigen remains unknown. Looked up from germline, CDR1 is LNHDA and CDR2 is SQIVND (reference sequence). With V trimmed by 8 bases and J by 4 bases, 5 bases remained unmatched. The CDR3 runs to 13 residues. Anti-CD3/anti-CD28 beads served as a nonspecific positive control stimulus. Sorting of responding CD4+ T cells relied on upregulated CD40 ligand together with CD69. Donors had undetectable plasma HIV-1 RNA, under 50 copies/mL, for 4+ years. The record originates from a study of persistence of HIV-infected CD4 T cells. Background on the study: A median of around 8 years of suppressive ART preceded sampling. General study points: Antigen-responding cells were enriched for degenerate expanded CDR3beta sequences. Proviral oligoclonality tracked with TCR oligoclonality within the same sorted cells.

The libraries were made with immunoSEQ version 4 in survey mode. Generated by immunoSEQ multiplex PCR, the TCRdb table keeps only in-frame clones and is missing some. Counted here are about 45,000 clones, approximately 90% occurring once; the ten biggest clones make up approximately 3.2%. The rearrangement links TRBV19 to TRBJ1-5, with 7 bases matching TRBD1. The sample in question was CD4+ T cells sorted from PBMCs after approximately 20-hour stimulation, obtained from a patient who received antiretroviral therapy. The clonotype originates from an adult woman with HIV who was CMV-seropositive. The chain's CDR3 is CASHGTANQPQHF. CDR3 sequence (DNA): TGTGCCAGTCATGGGACAGCAAATCAGCCCCAGCATTTT.